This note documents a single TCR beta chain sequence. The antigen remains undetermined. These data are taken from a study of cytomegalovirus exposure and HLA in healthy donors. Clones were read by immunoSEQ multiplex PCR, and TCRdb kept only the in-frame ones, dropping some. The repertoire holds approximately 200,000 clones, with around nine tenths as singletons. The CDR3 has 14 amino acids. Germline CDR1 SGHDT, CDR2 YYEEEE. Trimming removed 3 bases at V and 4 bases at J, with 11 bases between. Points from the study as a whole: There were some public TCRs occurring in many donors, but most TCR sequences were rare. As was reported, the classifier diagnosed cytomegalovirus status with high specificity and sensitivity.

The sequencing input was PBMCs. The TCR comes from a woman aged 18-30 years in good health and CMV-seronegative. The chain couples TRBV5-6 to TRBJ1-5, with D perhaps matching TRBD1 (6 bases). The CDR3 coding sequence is TGTGCCAGCAGCTCTGGACAGCTTAATCAGCCCCAGCATTTT. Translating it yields CASSSGQLNQPQHF. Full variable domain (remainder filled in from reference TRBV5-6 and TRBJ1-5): DAGVTQSPTHLIKTRGQQVTLRCSPKSGHDTVSWYQQALGQGPQFIFQYYEEEERQRGNFPDRFSGHQFPNYSSELNVNALLLGDSALYLCASSSGQLNQPQHFGDGTRLSIL.